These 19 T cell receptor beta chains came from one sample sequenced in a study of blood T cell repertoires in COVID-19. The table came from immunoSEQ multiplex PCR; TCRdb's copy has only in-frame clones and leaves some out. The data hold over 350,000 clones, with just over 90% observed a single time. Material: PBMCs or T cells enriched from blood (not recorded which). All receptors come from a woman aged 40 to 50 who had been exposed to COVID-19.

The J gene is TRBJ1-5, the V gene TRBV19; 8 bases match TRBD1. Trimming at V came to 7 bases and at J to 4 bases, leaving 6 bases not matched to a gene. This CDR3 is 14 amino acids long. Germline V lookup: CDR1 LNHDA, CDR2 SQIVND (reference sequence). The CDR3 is CASTSRGHNQPQHF. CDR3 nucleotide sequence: TGTGCCAGTACGAGCAGGGGGCATAATCAGCCCCAGCATTTT.

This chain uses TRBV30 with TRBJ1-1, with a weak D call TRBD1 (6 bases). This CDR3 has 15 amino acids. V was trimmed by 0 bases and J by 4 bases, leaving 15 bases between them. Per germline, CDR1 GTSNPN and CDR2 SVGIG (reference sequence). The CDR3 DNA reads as TGTGCCTGGAGTGTAGGGAGAACAGGGACCACTGAAGCTTTCTTT. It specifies CAWSVGRTGTTEAFF.

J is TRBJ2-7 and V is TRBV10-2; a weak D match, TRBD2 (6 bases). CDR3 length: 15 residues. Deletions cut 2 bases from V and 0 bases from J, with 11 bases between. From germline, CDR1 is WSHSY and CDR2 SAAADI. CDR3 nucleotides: TGCGCCAGCAGTGAGACGGGGCGGGGCTCCTACGAGCAGTACTTC. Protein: CASSETGRGSYEQYF.

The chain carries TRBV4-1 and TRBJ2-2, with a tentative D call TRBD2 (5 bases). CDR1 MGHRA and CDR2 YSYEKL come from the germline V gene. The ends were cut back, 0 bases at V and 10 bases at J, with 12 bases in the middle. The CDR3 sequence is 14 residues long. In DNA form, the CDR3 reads TGCGCCAGCAGCCAAGATTCTTTGAGGGTGGAGCTGTTTTTT. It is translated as CASSQDSLRVELFF.

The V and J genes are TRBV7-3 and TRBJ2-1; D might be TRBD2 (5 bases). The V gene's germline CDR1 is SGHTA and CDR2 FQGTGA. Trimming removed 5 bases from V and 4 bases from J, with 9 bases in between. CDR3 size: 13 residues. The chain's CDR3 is CASSRTGYNEQFF. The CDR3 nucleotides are TGTGCCAGCAGCCGGACTGGTTACAATGAGCAGTTCTTC.

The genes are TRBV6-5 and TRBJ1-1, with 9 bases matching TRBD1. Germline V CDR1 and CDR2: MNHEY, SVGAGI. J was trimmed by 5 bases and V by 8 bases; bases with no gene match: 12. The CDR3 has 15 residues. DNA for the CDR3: TGTGCCAGCCAGAGTGGCGGGACAGGGCAAACTGAAGCTTTCTTT. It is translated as CASQSGGTGQTEAFF.

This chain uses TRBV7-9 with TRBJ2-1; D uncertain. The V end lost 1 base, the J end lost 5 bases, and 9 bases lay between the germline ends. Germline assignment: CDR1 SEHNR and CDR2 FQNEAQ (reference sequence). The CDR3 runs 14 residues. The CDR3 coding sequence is TGTGCCAGCAGCTTAGTGACTTATGACAATGAGCAGTTCTTC. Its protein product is CASSLVTYDNEQFF.

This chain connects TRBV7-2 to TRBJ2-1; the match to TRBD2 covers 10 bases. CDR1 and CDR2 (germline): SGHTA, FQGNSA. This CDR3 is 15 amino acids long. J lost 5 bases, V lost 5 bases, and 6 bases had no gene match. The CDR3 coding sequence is TGTGCCAGCAGCAGATCTAGCGGGAGCCACAATGAGCAGTTCTTC. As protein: CASSRSSGSHNEQFF. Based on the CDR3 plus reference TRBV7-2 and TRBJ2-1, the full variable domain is GAGVSQSPSNKVTEKGKDVELRCDPISGHTALYWYRQSLGQGLEFLIYFQGNSAPDKSGLPSDRFSAERTGGSVSTLTIQRTQQEDSAVYLCASSRSSGSHNEQFFGPGTRLTVL.

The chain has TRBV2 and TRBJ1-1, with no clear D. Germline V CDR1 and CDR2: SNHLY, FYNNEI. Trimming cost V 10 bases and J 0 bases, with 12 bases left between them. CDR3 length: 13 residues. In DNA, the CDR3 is TGTGCCATAACGAGCCGATTGAACACTGAAGCTTTCTTT. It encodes CAITSRLNTEAFF.

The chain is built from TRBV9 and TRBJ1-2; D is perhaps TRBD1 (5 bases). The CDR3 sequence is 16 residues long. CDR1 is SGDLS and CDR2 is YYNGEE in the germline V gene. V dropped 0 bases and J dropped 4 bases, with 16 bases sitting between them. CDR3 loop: CASSVAGGFATYGYTF. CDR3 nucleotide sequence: TGTGCCAGCAGCGTAGCGGGGGGGTTCGCTACCTATGGCTACACCTTC. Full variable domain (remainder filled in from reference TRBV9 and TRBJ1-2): DSGVTQTPKHLITATGQRVTLRCSPRSGDLSVYWYQQSLDQGLQFLIQYYNGEERAKGNILERFSAQQFPDLHSELNLSSLELGDSALYFCASSVAGGFATYGYTFGSGTRLTVV.

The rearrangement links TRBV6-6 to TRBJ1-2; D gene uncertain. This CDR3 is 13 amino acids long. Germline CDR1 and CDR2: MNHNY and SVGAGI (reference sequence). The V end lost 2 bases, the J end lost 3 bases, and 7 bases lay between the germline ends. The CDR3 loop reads CASSYGSDYGYTF. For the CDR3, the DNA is TGTGCCAGCAGTTACGGCTCAGACTATGGCTACACCTTC.

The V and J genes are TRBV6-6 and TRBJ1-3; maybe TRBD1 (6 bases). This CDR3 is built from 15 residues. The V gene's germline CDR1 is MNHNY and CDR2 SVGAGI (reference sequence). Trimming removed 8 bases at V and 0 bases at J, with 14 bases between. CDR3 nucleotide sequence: TGTGCCAGCGGGTGGACAGCTACCTCTGGAAACACCATATATTTT. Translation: CASGWTATSGNTIYF.

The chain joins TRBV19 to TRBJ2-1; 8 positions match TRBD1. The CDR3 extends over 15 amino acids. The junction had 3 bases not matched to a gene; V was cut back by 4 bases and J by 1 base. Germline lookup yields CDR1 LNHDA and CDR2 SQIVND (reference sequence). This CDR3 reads CASSNQGASYNEQFF. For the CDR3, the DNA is TGTGCCAGTAGTAATCAGGGGGCGTCCTACAATGAGCAGTTCTTC.

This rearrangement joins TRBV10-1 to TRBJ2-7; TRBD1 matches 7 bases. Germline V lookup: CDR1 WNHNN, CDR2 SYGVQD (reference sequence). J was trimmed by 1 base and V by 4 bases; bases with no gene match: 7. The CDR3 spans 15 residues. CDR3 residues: CASSAQKGQSYEQYF. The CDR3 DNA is TGCGCCAGCAGTGCCCAAAAGGGACAGTCCTACGAGCAGTACTTC.

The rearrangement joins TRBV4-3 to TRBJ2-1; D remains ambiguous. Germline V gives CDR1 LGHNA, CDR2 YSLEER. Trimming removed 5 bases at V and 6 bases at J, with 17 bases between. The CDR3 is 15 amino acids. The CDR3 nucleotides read TGCGCCAGCAGCGCCCGGCCGGTGGGCCCCAATGAGCAGTTCTTC. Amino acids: CASSARPVGPNEQFF.

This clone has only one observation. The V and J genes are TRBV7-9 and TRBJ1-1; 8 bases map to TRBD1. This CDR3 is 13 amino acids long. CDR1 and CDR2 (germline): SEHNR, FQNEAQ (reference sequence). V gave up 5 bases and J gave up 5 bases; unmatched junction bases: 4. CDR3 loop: CASSQQGATEAFF. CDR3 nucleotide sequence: TGTGCCAGCAGCCAGCAGGGGGCTACTGAAGCTTTCTTT.

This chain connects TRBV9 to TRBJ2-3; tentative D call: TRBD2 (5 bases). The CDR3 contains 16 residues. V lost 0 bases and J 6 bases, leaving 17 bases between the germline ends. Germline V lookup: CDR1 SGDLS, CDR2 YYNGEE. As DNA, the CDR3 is TGTGCCAGCAGCGTAGGAGGGCCCAGGCTGAGTGATACGCAGTATTTT. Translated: CASSVGGPRLSDTQYF.

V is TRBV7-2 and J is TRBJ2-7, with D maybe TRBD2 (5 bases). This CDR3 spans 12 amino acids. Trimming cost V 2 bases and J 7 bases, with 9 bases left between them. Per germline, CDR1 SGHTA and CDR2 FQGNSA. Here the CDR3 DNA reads TGTGCCAGCAGCTTATACGGGATGGAGCAGTACTTC. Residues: CASSLYGMEQYF.

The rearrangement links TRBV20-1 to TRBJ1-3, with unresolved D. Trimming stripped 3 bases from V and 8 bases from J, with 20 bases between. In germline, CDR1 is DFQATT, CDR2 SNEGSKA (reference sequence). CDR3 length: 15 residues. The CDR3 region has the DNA TGCAGTGCTAGTGACCGCGGCGGGCGGGCGCACACCATATATTTT. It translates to CSASDRGGRAHTIYF.